The T cell receptor beta chain described here comes from a study of T-cell memory formation after mild COVID-19. This clonotype came up a few times. One entry per CDR3 protein, called by TCRdb with MiXCR from the 5' RACE reads. The sample includes fewer than 50,000 distinct CDR3 sequences, about a tenth seen only once; the top ten take 12%. CDR1 is MGHDK and CDR2 is SYGVNS in the germline V gene. The CDR3 is 14 residues long. The J segment lost 0 bases and the V segment lost 4 bases, leaving 3 bases of the junction unmatched. The sequenced sample consisted of PBMCs or a T cell subset sorted from them (not recorded which). This TCR was sampled from an adult woman who had mild COVID-19 (a few samples of this study predate the infection). Cell type and time point are not known. The chain recombines TRBV25-1 with TRBJ2-7; 7 nucleotides agree with TRBD2. The CDR3 sequence is CASSVGGSSYEQYF. CDR3 bases: TGTGCCAGCAGTGTAGGCGGGAGCTCCTACGAGCAGTACTTC.